The clone carrying this T cell receptor (beta chain) was recorded a few times. Its antigen is unidentified. Amplification used 60 Vbeta primers and 13 Jbeta primers. Sequenced by immunoSEQ multiplex PCR; TCRdb stores in-frame clones only, minus some. The sample records more than 130,000 clones, less than 85% being singletons. The sample belongs to a study of cytomegalovirus exposure and HLA in healthy donors. Regarding the study as a whole: Relative to the approximately 700-donor mean, N-insertions were reportedly fewer in an Asian-associated ancestry cluster in a later analysis.

V lost 2 bases and J lost 6, with 11 bases in between. Per the germline V gene, CDR1 is SGHNT and CDR2 is YENEEA. The CDR3 is 13 residues long. This chain uses TRBV11-3 with TRBJ2-7; D gene uncertain. This sequence was found in a man in his forties or fifties in good health and CMV-seropositive. The sample comprised PBMCs. Written as DNA, the CDR3 is TGTGCCAGCAGCTTATCTAGTCGGTGCGAGCAGTACTTC. This translates into CASSLSSRCEQYF. Filled out from reference TRBV11-3 and TRBJ2-7, the complete variable domain reads EAGVVQSPRYKIIEKKQPVAFWCNPISGHNTLYWYLQNLGQGPELLIRYENEEAVDDSQLPKDRFSAERLKGVDSTLKIQPAELGDSAVYLCASSLSSRCEQYFGPGTRLTVT.